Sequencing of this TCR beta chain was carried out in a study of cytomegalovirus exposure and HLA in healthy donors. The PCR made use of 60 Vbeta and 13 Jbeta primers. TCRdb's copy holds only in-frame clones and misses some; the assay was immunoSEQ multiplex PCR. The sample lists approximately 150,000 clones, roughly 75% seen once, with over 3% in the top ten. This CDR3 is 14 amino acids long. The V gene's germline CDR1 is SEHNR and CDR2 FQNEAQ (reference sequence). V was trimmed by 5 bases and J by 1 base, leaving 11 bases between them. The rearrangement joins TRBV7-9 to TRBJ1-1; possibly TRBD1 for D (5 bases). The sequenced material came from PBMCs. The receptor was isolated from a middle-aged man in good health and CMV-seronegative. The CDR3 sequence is CASSITTGNTEAFF. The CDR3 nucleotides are TGTGCCAGCAGCATTACTACAGGGAACACTGAAGCTTTCTTT.